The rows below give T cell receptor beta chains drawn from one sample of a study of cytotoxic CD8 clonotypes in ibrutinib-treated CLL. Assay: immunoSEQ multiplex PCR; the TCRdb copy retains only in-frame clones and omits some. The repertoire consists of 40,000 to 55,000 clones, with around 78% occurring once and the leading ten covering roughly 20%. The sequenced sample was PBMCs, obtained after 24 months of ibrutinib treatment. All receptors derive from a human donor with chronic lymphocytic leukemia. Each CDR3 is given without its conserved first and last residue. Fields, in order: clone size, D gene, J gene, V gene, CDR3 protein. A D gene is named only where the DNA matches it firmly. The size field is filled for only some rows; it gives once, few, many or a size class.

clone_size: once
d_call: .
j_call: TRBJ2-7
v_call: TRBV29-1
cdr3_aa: SVEVNLDRPYEQY

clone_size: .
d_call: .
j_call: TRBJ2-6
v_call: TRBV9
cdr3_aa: ASSRRDSGANVLT

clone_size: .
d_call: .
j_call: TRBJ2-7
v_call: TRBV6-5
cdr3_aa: ASSYSDRRYEQY

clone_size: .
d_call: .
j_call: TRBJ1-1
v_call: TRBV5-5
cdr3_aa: ASSWTRNTEAF

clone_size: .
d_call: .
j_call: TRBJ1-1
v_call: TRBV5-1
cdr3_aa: ASSFIGLTEAF

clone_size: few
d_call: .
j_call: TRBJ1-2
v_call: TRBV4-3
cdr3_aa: ASSQRGYSEEAYT

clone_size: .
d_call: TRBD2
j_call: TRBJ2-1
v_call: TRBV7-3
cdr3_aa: ASSLGTSAEQF

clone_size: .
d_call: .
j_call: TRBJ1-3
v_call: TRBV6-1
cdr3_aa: ASTQGAGGNTIY

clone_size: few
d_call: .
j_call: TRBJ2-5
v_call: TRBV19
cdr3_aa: ASRAGDRVVTPGQETQY

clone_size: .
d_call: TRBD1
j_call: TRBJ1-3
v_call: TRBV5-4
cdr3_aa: ASSRTGLISGNTIY

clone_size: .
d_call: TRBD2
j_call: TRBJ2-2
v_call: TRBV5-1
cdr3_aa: ASSPSGSGELF

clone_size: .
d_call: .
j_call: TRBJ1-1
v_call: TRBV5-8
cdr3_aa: ASSFGQNTEAF

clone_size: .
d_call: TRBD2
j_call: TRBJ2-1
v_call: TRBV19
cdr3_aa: ASSGVGGGSGRSYNEQF

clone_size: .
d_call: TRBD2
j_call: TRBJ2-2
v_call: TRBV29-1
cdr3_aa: SVVAGGNTGELF

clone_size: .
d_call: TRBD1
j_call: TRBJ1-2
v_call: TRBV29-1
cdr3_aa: SVPTGGDYGYT

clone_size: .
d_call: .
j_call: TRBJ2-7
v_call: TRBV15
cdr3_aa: ATSRPEVDPYEQY

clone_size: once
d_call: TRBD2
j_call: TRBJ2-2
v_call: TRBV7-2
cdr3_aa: ASSLELLALNTGELF

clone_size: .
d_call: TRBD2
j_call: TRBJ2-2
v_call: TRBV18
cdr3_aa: ASSPATSGPTGELF

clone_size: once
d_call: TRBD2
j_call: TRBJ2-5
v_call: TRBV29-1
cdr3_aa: SWVTSGQETQY

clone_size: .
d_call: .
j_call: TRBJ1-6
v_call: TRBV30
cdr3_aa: AWSAGWNSPLH

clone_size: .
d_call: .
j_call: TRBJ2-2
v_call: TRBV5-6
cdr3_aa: ASSLFNANTGELF

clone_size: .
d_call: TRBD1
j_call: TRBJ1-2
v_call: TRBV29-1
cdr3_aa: SVEEGGTGRIYGYT

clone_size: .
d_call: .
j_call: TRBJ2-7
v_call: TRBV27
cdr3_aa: ASSFGASPEQY

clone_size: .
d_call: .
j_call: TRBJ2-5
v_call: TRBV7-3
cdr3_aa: ASSLSAGDGTQY

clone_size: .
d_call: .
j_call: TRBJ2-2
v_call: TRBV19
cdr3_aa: ASSILGTGELF

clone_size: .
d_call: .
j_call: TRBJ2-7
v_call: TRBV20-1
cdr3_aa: SAGPIYEQY

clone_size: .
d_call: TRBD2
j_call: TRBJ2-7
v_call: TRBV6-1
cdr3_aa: ASSDAGLANEQY

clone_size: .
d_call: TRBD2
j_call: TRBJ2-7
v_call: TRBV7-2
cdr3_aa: ASSPGLAAYEQY

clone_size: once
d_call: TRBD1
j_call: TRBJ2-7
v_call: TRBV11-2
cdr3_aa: ASSLLDRGNEQY

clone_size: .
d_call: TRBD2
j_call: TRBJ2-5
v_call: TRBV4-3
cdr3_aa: ASSLLAGGNQETQY

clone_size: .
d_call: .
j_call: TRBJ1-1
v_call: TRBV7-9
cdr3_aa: ASSLLGTEAF